The present T cell receptor beta chain was sequenced within a study of vaccination and CD4 T cells after COVID-19. Treatment denoted: roughly 10-day PBMC culture with coronavirus spike peptide pools or control peptides (ViraFEST assay). An Oncomine TCR Beta short-read assay was used to sequence the DNA from cultured CD4+ T cells. Genomic DNA was extracted from cultured CD4+ T cells. TCRdb reprocessed the PCR reads with MiXCR, giving one entry per CDR3 protein. The sample has under 11,000 distinct CDR3 sequences, more than 25% seen once. This clonotype is a singleton in its sample. Its antigen is unknown. Trimming shortened V by 1 base and J by 11 bases, and 17 bases separated the two germline ends. The CDR3 contains 14 residues. Per germline, CDR1 SNHLY and CDR2 FYNNEI.

Specimen: cultured CD4+ T cells from blood. The rearrangement uses TRBV2 and TRBJ1-1; D unresolved. This TCR was recovered from a human donor with COVID-19. Written as DNA, the CDR3 is TGTGCCAGCAGTGAAGAGTTTTTCGACCGCGGGGCTTTCTTT. Its translation: CASSEEFFDRGAFF. Filled out from reference TRBV2 and TRBJ1-1, the complete variable domain reads EPEVTQTPSHQVTQMGQEVILRCVPISNHLYFYWYRQILGQKVEFLVSFYNNEISEKSEIFDDQFSVERPDGSNFTLKIRSTKLEDSAMYFCASSEEFFDRGAFFGQGTRLTVV.